This T cell receptor beta chain comes out of a study of T cell responses to AZD1222 COVID-19 vaccine. Overall study results and limits: Just five to seven people given AZD1222 tested seropositive at baseline. The reported proportion of spike-specific TCRs targeting unmutated variant regions was nearly half. In all cases, repertoires were sampled only after the peak T cell response. Clonal diversity may have been underestimated in mostly white British donors.

Sequenced by immunoSEQ multiplex PCR; TCRdb stores in-frame clones only, minus some. The sample shows fewer than 90,000 clones, roughly 90% of them seen only once. Of note for this clone: Antigen specificity is unknown.

V shed 2 bases, J shed 8 bases, and the junction held 3 bases outside the gene matches. The CDR3 sequence is 14 residues long. Germline CDR1 is MNHNS and CDR2 is SASEGT. The sequence was collected from an adult in good health. V and J are TRBV6-1 and TRBJ2-2; 9 nucleotides align to TRBD2. The specimen comprised peripheral blood, sampled on day 0 of AZD1222 vaccination. CDR3 protein: CASSEFLAGGELFF. The CDR3 coding sequence is TGTGCCAGCAGTGAATTTCTAGCGGGAGGGGAGCTGTTTTTT.